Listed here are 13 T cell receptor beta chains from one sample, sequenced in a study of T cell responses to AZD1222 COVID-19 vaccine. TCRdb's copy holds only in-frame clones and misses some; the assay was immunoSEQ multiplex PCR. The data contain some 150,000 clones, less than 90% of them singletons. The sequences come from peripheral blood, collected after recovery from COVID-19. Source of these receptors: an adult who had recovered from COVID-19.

The DNA of the CDR3 is TGCGCCAGCAGCTTGGATCCTGCGGGGGGTCAGGGAGATACGCAGTATTTT. It codes for CASSLDPAGGQGDTQYF. The chain couples TRBV5-1 to TRBJ2-3, with 8 nucleotides matching TRBD2. This CDR3 region has 17 residues. The ends lost 0 bases at V and 5 bases at J; junction bases unmatched: 11. CDR1 is SGHRS and CDR2 is YFSETQ in the germline V gene. The whole variable domain, remainder taken from reference TRBV5-1 and TRBJ2-3, is KAGVTQTPRYLIKTRGQQVTLSCSPISGHRSVSWYQQTPGQGLQFLFEYFSETQRNKGNFPGRFSGRQFSNSRSEMNVSTLELGDSALYLCASSLDPAGGQGDTQYFGPGTRLTVL.

The CDR3 reads CASSLGQGRGFF. The CDR3 DNA reads as TGCGCCAGCAGCTTGGGACAGGGTAGGGGGTTCTTC. The chain has TRBV5-1 and TRBJ2-1, with TRBD1 identical over 7 bases. The CDR3 spans 12 residues. Germline V gene lookup returns CDR1 SGHRS and CDR2 YFSETQ. The ends lost 0 bases at V and 15 bases at J; junction bases unmatched: 6.

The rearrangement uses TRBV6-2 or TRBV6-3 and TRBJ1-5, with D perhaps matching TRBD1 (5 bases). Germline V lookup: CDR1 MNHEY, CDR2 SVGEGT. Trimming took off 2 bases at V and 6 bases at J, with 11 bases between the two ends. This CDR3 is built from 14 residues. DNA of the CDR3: TGTGCCAGCAGTTACCTCCGGGGGAGTCAGCCCCAGCATTTT. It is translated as CASSYLRGSQPQHF.

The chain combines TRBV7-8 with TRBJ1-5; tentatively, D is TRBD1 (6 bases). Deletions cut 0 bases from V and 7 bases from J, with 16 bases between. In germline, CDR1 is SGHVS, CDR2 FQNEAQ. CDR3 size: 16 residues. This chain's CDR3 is CASSLATSGGGQPQHF. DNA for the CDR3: TGTGCCAGCAGCTTAGCGACGTCGGGGGGCGGGCAGCCCCAGCATTTT.

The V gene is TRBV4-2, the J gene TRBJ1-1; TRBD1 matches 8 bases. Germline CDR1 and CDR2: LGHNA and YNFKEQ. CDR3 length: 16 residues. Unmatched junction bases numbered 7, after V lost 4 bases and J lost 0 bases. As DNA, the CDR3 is TGTGCCAGCAGCCCACGTGGGACAGGCCTGAACACTGAAGCTTTCTTT. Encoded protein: CASSPRGTGLNTEAFF.

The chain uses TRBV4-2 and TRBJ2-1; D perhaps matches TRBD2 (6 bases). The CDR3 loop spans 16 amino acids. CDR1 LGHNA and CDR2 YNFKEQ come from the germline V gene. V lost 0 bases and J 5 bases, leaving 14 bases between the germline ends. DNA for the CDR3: TGTGCCAGCAGCCAAGATTGGCTAGCGAGGAACAATGAGCAGTTCTTC. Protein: CASSQDWLARNNEQFF.

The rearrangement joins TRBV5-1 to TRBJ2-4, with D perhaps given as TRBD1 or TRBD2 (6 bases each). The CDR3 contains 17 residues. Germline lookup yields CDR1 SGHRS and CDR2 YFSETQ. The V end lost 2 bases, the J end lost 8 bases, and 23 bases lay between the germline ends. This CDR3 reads CASSFGLRPGGADIQYF. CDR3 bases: TGCGCCAGCAGCTTCGGGCTACGTCCCGGGGGCGCAGACATTCAGTACTTC.

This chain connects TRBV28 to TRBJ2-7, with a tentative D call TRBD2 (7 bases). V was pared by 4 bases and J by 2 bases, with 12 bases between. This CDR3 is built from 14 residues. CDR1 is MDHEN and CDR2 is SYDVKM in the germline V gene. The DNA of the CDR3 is TGTGCCAGCAGTTCACAGGGAGGGACCTACGAGCAGTACTTC. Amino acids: CASSSQGGTYEQYF.

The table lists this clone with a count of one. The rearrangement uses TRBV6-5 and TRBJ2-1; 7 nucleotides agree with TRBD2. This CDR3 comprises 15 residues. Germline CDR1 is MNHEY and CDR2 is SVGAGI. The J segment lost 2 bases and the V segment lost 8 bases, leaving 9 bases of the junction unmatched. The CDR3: CASGALAATYNEQFF. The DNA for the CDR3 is TGTGCCAGCGGGGCTCTAGCGGCTACCTACAATGAGCAGTTCTTC.

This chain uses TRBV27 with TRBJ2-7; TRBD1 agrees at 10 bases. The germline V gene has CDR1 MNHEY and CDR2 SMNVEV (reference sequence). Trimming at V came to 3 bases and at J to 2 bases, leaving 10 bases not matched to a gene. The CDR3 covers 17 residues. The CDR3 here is CASSFLQTGGLTYEQYF. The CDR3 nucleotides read TGTGCCAGCAGTTTTCTCCAGACAGGGGGCTTAACCTACGAGCAGTACTTC.

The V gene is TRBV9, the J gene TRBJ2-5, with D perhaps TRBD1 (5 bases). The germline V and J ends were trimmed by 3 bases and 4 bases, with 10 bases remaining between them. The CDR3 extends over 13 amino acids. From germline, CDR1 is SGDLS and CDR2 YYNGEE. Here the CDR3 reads CASSAQGGETQYF. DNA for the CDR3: TGTGCCAGCAGCGCCCAGGGTGGAGAGACCCAGTACTTC.

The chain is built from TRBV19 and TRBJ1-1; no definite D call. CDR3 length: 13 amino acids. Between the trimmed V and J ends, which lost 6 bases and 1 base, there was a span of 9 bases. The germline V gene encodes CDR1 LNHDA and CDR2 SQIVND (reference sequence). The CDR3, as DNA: TGTGCCAGTAGGGAAGGCCCGAACACTGAAGCTTTCTTT. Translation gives CASREGPNTEAFF.

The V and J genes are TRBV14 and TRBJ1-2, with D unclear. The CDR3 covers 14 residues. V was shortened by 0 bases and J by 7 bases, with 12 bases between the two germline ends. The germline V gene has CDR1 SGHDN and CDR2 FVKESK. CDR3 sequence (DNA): TGTGCCAGCAGCCAAGATCGGTATAGGGCTGGCTACACCTTC. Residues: CASSQDRYRAGYTF.